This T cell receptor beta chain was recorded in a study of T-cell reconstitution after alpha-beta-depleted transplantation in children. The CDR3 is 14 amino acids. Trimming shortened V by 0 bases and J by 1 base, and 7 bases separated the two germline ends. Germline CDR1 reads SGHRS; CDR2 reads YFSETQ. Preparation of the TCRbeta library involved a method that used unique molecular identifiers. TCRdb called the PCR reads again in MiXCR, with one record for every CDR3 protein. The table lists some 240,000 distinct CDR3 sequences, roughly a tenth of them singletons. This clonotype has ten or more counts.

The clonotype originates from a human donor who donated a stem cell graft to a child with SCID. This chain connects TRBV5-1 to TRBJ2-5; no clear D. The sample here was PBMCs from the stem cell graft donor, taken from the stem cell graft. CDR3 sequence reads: CASSLDAAQETQYF. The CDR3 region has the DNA TGCGCCAGCAGCTTGGACGCAGCCCAAGAGACCCAGTACTTC.